The sequence of this TCR beta chain was determined in a study of response to subunit inactivated influenza vaccine. In this sample, this clonotype turned up a few times. TCRdb reanalysed the RT-PCR reads using MiXCR and keeps one entry per CDR3 protein. The sample lists about 540,000 distinct CDR3 sequences; around a quarter were seen once. The V gene lost 4 bases and the J gene lost 2 bases, with 14 bases spanning the gap. The CDR3 has 14 residues. Germline values: CDR1 DFQATT, CDR2 SNEGSKA (reference sequence). Another study also made use of these data, one on T cells expressing NK-cell markers. As reported in that work: Libraries used 5'RACE template switching adding universal primer site and UMIs.

The receptor comes from a man in his fifties or sixties who received an inactivated influenza vaccine. This sample comprised CD4+ T cells sorted from PBMCs, obtained about 12 days after vaccination. This chain uses TRBV20-1 with TRBJ1-1; D gene ambiguous. The CDR3 here is CSATREQTNTEAFF. The CDR3 DNA follows: TGCAGTGCTACTAGGGAACAGACAAACACTGAAGCTTTCTTT.